Each of the 18 T cell receptor beta chains below was sequenced from the same sample in a study of blood T cell repertoires in COVID-19. Assay: immunoSEQ multiplex PCR; the TCRdb copy retains only in-frame clones and omits some. Altogether just over 60,000 clones are present, approximately 79% being singletons, with the ten largest covering 15% to 20%. Sequenced: peripheral blood. The receptors were gathered from a man aged 55 to 69 with acute or convalescent COVID-19.

This clone appeared a few times. This rearrangement joins TRBV28 to TRBJ1-1; tentatively, D is TRBD1 (5 bases). The CDR3 sequence is 16 residues long. Germline CDR1 and CDR2: MDHEN and SYDVKM. Trimming shortened V by 3 bases and J by 0 bases, and 14 bases separated the two germline ends. The CDR3 loop reads CASSFIQGIMNTEAFF. In DNA form, the CDR3 reads TGTGCCAGCAGTTTTATTCAGGGAATCATGAACACTGAAGCTTTCTTT.

This chain connects TRBV27 to TRBJ2-7, with 8 nucleotides matching TRBD2. V was clipped by 1 base and J by 0 bases; unmatched bases: 2. The CDR3 runs to 15 residues. Germline V CDR1 and CDR2: MNHEY, SMNVEV (reference sequence). In DNA, the CDR3 is TGTGCCAGCAGTTTATTCAGCGGGAGCTCCTACGAGCAGTACTTC. This sequence encodes CASSLFSGSSYEQYF.

The rearrangement uses TRBV6-6 and TRBJ1-5; 7 bases agree with TRBD1. J lost 2 bases, V lost 5 bases, and 6 bases had no gene match. Germline V gene lookup returns CDR1 MNHNY and CDR2 SVGAGI (reference sequence). The CDR3 loop spans 15 amino acids. The CDR3 loop reads CASSRQGYGNQPQHF. The CDR3 DNA sequence: TGTGCCAGCAGTCGACAGGGTTACGGCAATCAGCCCCAGCATTTT.

J is TRBJ2-7 and V is TRBV6-5; 9 bases fit TRBD2. Germline V gene lookup returns CDR1 MNHEY and CDR2 SVGAGI. The J segment lost 2 bases and the V segment lost 1 base, leaving 6 bases of the junction unmatched. The CDR3 totals 16 residues. CDR3 protein: CASSYLGTSRAYEQYF. CDR3 bases: TGTGCCAGCAGTTACTTAGGGACTAGCAGAGCCTACGAGCAGTACTTC.

The gene calls are TRBV4-3 and TRBJ2-5; TRBD1 might be the D (5 bases). The V end lost 0 bases, the J end lost 0 bases, and 8 bases lay between the germline ends. The germline CDR1 and CDR2 sequences are LGHNA and YSLEER. This CDR3 is built from 15 residues. The CDR3 is CASSQDFRDQETQYF. In nucleotides, the CDR3 is TGCGCCAGCAGCCAAGATTTCAGGGACCAAGAGACCCAGTACTTC.

The gene calls are TRBV6-6 and TRBJ2-7; 7 positions match TRBD1. The germline V gene has CDR1 MNHNY and CDR2 SVGAGI (reference sequence). V gave up 7 bases and J gave up 6 bases; unmatched junction bases: 15. CDR3 length equals 15 residues. CDR3 DNA sequence: TGTGCCAGCACCCTACAGGGGCCAGGGCTCGGCGAGCAGTACTTC. This sequence encodes CASTLQGPGLGEQYF.

DNA for the CDR3: TGTGCCAGCAGCTTAGATCTCCCAGATACGCAGTATTTT. Amino acid sequence: CASSLDLPDTQYF. V and J are TRBV11-2 and TRBJ2-3; D call uncertain. The V end was cut by 0 bases, the J end by 4 bases, with 5 bases between. This CDR3 has 13 residues. The germline V gene has CDR1 SGHAT and CDR2 FQNNGV.

J is TRBJ1-1 and V is TRBV5-1; the match to TRBD1 covers 9 bases. The CDR3 extends over 16 amino acids. Germline V gives CDR1 SGHRS, CDR2 YFSETQ. Trimming at V came to 4 bases and at J to 5 bases, leaving 12 bases not matched to a gene. As DNA, the CDR3 is TGCGCCAGCAGCCCAGGGACAGGGTTTCTTGGGACTGAAGCTTTCTTT. Its protein is CASSPGTGFLGTEAFF.

This clone was counted once. The chain's CDR3 is CASSDQTGTTNTEAFF. The CDR3 DNA reads as TGTGCCAGCAGTGACCAAACCGGGACAACAAACACTGAAGCTTTCTTT. The rearrangement joins TRBV6-1 to TRBJ1-1, with a possible D match to TRBD1 (6 bases). V gave up 3 bases and J gave up 2 bases, with 16 bases separating them. Germline CDR1 MNHNS, CDR2 SASEGT. The CDR3 sequence is 16 residues long.

V usage is TRBV3-1 (or the pseudogene TRBV3-2) and J usage is TRBJ1-1; unclear D gene. The CDR3 runs 15 residues. Germline assignment: CDR1 LGHDT and CDR2 YNNKEL (reference sequence). The V and J ends lost 1 base and 7 bases respectively, with 16 bases between them. The CDR3: CASSQVSSGVGEAFF. The CDR3, as DNA: TGTGCCAGCAGCCAAGTCTCTTCCGGGGTGGGTGAAGCTTTCTTT.

The chain recombines TRBV2 with TRBJ2-5; possible D gene TRBD2, 6 bases. V was trimmed by 3 bases and J by 5 bases, leaving 13 bases between them. Germline values: CDR1 SNHLY, CDR2 FYNNEI. The CDR3 totals 14 residues. The CDR3 bases are TGTGCCAGCAGTGAGGGTGAAGGGAGGGAGACCCAGTACTTC. Residues: CASSEGEGRETQYF.

The chain has TRBV19 and TRBJ1-2; unclear D gene. The germline gives CDR1 LNHDA, CDR2 SQIVND (reference sequence). Trimming left V 3 bases short and J 3 bases short, with 8 bases between. The CDR3 contains 13 residues. In DNA form, the CDR3 reads TGTGCCAGTAGTATCGAGACTTACTATGGCTACACCTTC. Translated: CASSIETYYGYTF.

The rearrangement uses TRBV6-5 and TRBJ2-2, with 7 bases identical to TRBD1. Germline V gene sequence: CDR1 MNHEY, CDR2 SVGAGI. The trim removed 7 bases at V and 2 bases at J, leaving 7 bases unmatched. The CDR3 extends over 15 amino acids. CDR3 sequence reads: CASTPTGSNTGELFF. CDR3 bases: TGTGCCAGCACCCCGACAGGGTCAAACACCGGGGAGCTGTTTTTT.

This clone was seen once. The chain couples TRBV27 to TRBJ2-2, with 13 bases lining up with TRBD2. This CDR3 comprises 17 residues. With 3 bases clipped from V and 7 bases from J, the junction kept 8 bases outside the gene matches. Germline V lookup: CDR1 MNHEY, CDR2 SMNVEV (reference sequence). The CDR3 region is CASSLKRTSGRVGELFF. The DNA for the CDR3 is TGTGCCAGCAGTTTGAAAAGGACTAGCGGGAGAGTCGGGGAGCTGTTTTTT.

The chain employs TRBV29-1 and TRBJ2-3, with 9 bases that match TRBD2. V shed 5 bases and J 3 bases; nucleotides not matched to a gene: 6. The CDR3 covers 14 residues. Germline V gene data show CDR1 as SQVTM and CDR2 as ANQGSEA. CDR3 protein: CSVFVAGVTDTQYF. CDR3 nucleotide sequence: TGCAGCGTTTTTGTAGCGGGAGTAACAGATACGCAGTATTTT.

V is TRBV18 and J is TRBJ2-3, with TRBD2 matching over 9 bases. Germline V gives CDR1 KGHSH, CDR2 LQKENI. The V segment lost 3 bases and the J segment 7 bases; nucleotides outside the gene matches: 26. The CDR3 runs 21 residues. CDR3 residues: CASSPQSGNWREGTRGNTQYF. CDR3 nucleotides: TGTGCCAGCTCACCTCAGAGCGGGAATTGGCGGGAGGGGACAAGGGGAAATACGCAGTATTTT.

The V and J genes are TRBV11-2 and TRBJ1-6; 9 bases are shared with TRBD1. The CDR3 consists of 16 residues. Germline V gives CDR1 SGHAT, CDR2 FQNNGV. With 3 bases clipped from V and 8 bases from J, the junction kept 8 bases outside the gene matches. The CDR3 DNA reads TGTGCCAGCAGCTTCGGGACAGGGAAATTCTATTCACCCCTCCACTTT. Its translation is CASSFGTGKFYSPLHF.

This sequence joins TRBV5-1 and TRBJ1-4; 9 nucleotides align to TRBD1. The germline V gene encodes CDR1 SGHRS and CDR2 YFSETQ. With 4 bases clipped from V and 5 bases from J, the junction kept 9 bases outside the gene matches. The CDR3 is 16 residues long. The CDR3 DNA is TGCGCCAGCAGCCCCACCACAGGGGGCCCCAATGAAAAACTGTTTTTT. Amino acid sequence: CASSPTTGGPNEKLFF.